At least ten counts were recorded for the clone carrying this TCR beta chain. This record comes from a study of T cells in Graves' hyperthyroidism and ophthalmopathy. The source material, RNA transcripts, was used to amplify TCR beta CDR3 regions. TCR CDR3 regions were first amplified by RT-PCR with HTBI primers. MiXCR was run by TCRdb on the multiplex PCR reads, yielding one entry per CDR3 protein. The table records about 560,000 distinct CDR3 sequences, just over 45% of them present only once. This TCR derives from a woman aged 18 to 35 with Graves' hyperthyroidism. Sequencing was carried out using peripheral blood or thyroid tissue (not recorded which).

The CDR3 here is CASINVAGEQYF. In DNA, the CDR3 is TGTGCCAGCATCAACGTAGCGGGTGAGCAGTACTTC. The chain combines TRBV7-2 with TRBJ2-7; the match to TRBD2 covers 7 bases. CDR1 SGHTA and CDR2 FQGNSA come from the germline V gene. Trimming removed 7 bases from V and 7 bases from J; junction bases left unmatched: 7. The length of the CDR3 is 12 residues. Full variable domain (remainder filled in from reference TRBV7-2 and TRBJ2-7): GAGVSQSPSNKVTEKGKDVELRCDPISGHTALYWYRQSLGQGLEFLIYFQGNSAPDKSGLPSDRFSAERTGGSVSTLTIQRTQQEDSAVYLCASINVAGEQYFGPGTRLTVT.